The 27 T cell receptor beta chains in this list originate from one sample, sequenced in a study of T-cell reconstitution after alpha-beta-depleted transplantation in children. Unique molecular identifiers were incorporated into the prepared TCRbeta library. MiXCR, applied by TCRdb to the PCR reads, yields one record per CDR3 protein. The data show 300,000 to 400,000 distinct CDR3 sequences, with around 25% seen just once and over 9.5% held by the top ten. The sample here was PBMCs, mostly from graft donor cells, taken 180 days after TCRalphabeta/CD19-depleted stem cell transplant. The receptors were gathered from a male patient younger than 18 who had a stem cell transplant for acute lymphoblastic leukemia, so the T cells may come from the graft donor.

CDR3 residues: CASSSSWDSRSDTQYF. DNA for the CDR3: TGTGCCAGCAGTTCCTCCTGGGACTCCCGGTCAGATACGCAGTATTTT. This rearrangement joins TRBV27 to TRBJ2-3, with D possibly matching TRBD2 (6 bases). CDR1 and CDR2 (germline): MNHEY, SMNVEV (reference sequence). The CDR3 totals 16 residues. V lost 4 bases to trimming and J lost 4 bases, with 18 bases between them.

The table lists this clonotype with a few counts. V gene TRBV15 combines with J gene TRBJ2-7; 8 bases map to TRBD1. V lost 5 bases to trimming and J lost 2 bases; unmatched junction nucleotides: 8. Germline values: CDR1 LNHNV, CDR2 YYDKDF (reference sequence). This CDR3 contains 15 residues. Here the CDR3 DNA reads TGTGCCACCAGCGACCGGGACAGGAGTACCTACGAGCAGTACTTC. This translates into CATSDRDRSTYEQYF.

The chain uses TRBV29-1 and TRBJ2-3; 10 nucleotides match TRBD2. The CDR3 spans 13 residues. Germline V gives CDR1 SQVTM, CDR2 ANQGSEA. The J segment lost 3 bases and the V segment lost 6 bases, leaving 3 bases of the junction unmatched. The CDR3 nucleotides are TGCAGCGTAGGACTAGCGGTAACAGATACGCAGTATTTT. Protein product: CSVGLAVTDTQYF.

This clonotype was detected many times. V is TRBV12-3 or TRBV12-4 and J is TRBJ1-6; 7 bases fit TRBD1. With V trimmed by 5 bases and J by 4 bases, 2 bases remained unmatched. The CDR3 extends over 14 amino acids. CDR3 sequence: CASSAGQYNSPLHF. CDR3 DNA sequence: TGTGCCAGCAGTGCGGGACAGTATAATTCACCCCTCCACTTT.

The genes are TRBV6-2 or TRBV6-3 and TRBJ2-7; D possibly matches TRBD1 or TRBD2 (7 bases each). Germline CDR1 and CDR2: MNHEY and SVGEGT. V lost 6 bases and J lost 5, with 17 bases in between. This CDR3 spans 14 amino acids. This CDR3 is CASSKGGGYNEQYF. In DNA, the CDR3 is TGTGCCAGCAGCAAGGGAGGGGGCTACAACGAGCAGTACTTC.

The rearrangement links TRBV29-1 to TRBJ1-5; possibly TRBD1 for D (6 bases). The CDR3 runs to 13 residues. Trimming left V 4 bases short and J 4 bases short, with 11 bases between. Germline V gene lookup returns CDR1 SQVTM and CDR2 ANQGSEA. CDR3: CSVGTVENQPQHF. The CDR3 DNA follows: TGCAGCGTTGGGACAGTGGAGAATCAGCCCCAGCATTTT.

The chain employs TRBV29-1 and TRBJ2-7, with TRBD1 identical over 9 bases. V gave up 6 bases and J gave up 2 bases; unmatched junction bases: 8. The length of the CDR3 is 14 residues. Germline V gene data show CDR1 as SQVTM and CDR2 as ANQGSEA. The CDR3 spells CSVDSGQGPYEQYF. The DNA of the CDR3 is TGCAGCGTCGATTCGGGACAGGGCCCCTACGAGCAGTACTTC.

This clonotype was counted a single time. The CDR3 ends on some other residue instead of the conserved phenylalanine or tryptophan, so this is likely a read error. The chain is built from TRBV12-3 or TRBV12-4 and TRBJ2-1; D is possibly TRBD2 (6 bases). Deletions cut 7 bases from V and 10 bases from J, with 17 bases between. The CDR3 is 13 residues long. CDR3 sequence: CASTVEVAGEQFL. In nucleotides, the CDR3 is TGTGCCAGCACAGTAGAAGTGGCGGGGGAGCAGTTCTTG.

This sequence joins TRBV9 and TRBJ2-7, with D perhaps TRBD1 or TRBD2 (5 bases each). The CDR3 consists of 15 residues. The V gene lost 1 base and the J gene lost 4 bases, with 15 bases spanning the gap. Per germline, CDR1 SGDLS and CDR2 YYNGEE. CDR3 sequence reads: CASSVSDGTLYEQYF. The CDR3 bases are TGTGCCAGCAGCGTAAGCGATGGGACCCTATACGAGCAGTACTTC.

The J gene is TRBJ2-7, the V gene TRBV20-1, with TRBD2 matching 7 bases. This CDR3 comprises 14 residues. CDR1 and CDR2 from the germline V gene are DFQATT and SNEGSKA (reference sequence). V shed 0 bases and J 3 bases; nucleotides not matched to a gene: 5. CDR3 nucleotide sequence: TGCAGTGCTAGAGATTCCAGCGGGAACTACGAGCAGTACTTC. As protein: CSARDSSGNYEQYF.

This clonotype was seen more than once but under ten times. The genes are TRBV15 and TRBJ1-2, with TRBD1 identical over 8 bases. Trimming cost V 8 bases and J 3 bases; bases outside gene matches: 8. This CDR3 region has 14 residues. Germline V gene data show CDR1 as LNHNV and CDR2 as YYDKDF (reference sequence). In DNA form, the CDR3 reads TGTGCCACCCGAGGACAGGGTCTCTACTATGGCTACACCTTC. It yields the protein CATRGQGLYYGYTF.

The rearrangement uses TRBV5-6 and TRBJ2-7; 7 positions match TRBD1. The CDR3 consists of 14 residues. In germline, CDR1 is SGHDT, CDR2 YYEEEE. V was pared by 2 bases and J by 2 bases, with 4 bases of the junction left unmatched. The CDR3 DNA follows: TGTGCCAGCAGCTTTTGGGACAGCCCCTACGAGCAGTACTTC. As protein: CASSFWDSPYEQYF.

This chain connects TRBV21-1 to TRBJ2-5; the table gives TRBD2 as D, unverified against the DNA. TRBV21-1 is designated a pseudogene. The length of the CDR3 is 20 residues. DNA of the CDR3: TGTGCCAGCAGCAAAGCGCTCTTAGGGCTAGCGGGAGCGTTCCAAGAGACCCAGTACTTC. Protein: CASSKALLGLAGAFQETQYF.

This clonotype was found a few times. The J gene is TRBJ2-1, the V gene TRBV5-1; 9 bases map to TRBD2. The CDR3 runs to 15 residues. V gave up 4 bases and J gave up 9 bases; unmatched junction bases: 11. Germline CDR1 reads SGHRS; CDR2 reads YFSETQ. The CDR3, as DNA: TGCGCCAGCAGCCTTCGAGGTAGCGGGAGTTCTGAGCAGTTCTTC. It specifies CASSLRGSGSSEQFF. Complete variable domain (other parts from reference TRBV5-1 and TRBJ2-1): KAGVTQTPRYLIKTRGQQVTLSCSPISGHRSVSWYQQTPGQGLQFLFEYFSETQRNKGNFPGRFSGRQFSNSRSEMNVSTLELGDSALYLCASSLRGSGSSEQFFGPGTRLTVL.

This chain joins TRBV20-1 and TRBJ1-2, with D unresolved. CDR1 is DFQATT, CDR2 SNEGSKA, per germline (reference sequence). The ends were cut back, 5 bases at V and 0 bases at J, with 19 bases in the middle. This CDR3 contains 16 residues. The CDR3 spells CSAVATQPLANYGYTF. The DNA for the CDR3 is TGCAGTGCTGTGGCCACCCAACCCCTAGCTAACTATGGCTACACCTTC.

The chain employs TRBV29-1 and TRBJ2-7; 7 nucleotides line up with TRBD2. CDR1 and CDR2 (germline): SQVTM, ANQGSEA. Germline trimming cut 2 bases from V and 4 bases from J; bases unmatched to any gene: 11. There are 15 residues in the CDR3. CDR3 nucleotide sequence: TGCAGCGTTGAATGGCGGGAGAGGTCCCTTTACGAGCAGTACTTC. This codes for CSVEWRERSLYEQYF.

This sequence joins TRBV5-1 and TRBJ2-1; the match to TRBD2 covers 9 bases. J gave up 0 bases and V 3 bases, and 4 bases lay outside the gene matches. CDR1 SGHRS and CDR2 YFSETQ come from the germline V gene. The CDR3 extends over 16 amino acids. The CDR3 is CASSYKLAGSYNEQFF. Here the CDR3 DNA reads TGCGCCAGCAGCTACAAACTAGCGGGCTCCTACAATGAGCAGTTCTTC.

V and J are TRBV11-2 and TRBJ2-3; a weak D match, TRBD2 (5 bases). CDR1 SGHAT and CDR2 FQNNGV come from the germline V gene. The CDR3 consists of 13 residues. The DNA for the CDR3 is TGTGCAACTAGACACCTCAGCACAGATACGCAGTATTTT. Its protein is CATRHLSTDTQYF.

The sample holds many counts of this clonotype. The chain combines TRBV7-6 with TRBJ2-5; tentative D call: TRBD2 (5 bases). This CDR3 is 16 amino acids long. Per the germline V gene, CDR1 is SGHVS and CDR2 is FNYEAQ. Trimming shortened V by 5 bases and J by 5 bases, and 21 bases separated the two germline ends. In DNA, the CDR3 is TGTGCCAGCAGCCTAGGAGCGGACTTCCTGGGGGAGACCCAGTACTTC. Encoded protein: CASSLGADFLGETQYF. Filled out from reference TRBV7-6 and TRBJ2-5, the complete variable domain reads GAGVSQSPRYKVTKRGQDVALRCDPISGHVSLYWYRQALGQGPEFLTYFNYEAQQDKSGLPNDRFSAERPEGSISTLTIQRTEQRDSAMYRCASSLGADFLGETQYFGPGTRLLVL.

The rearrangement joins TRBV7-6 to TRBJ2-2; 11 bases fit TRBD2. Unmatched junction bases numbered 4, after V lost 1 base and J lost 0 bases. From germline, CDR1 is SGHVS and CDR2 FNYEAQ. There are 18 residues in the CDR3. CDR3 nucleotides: TGTGCCAGCAGCTTAGGACTAGCGGGAAATACGAACACCGGGGAGCTGTTTTTT. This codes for CASSLGLAGNTNTGELFF.

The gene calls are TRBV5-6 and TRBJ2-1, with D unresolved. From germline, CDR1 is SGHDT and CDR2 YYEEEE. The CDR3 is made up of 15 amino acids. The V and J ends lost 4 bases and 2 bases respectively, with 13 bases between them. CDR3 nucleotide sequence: TGTGCCAGCAGCGAGCAGCCCACTACCTACAATGAGCAGTTCTTC. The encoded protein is CASSEQPTTYNEQFF.

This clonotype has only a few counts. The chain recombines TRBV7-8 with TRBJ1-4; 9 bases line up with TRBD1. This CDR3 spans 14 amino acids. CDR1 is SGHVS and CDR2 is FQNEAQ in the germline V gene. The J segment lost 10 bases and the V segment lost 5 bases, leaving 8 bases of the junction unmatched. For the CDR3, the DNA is TGTGCCAGCAGCCCTGGACAGGGGAGCGTAAAACTGTTTTTT. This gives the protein CASSPGQGSVKLFF.

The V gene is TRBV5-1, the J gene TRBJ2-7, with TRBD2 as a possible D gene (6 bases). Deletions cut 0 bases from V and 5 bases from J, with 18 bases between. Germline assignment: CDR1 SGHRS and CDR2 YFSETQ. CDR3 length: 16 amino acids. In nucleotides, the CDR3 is TGCGCCAGCAGCTTGGGATCGGCGGGAAGGGCCCACGAGCAGTACTTC. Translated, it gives CASSLGSAGRAHEQYF.

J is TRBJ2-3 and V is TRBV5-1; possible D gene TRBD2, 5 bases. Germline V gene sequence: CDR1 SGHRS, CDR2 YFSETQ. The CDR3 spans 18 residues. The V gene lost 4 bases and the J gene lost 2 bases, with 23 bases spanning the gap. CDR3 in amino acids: CASSPPRTFTKHTDTQYF. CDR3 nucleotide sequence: TGCGCCAGCAGCCCCCCCCGGACTTTCACTAAACACACAGATACGCAGTATTTT.

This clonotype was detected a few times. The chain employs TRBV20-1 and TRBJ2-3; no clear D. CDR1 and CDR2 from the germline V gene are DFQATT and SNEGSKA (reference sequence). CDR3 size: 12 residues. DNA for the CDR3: TGCACCCCCCAATCCGGGCTGGATACGCAGTATTTT. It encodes CTPQSGLDTQYF.

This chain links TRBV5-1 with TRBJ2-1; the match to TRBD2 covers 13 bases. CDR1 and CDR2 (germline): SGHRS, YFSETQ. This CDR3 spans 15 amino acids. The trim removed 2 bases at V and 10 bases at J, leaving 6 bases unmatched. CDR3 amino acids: CASSFTSGRAGEQFF. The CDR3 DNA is TGCGCCAGCAGCTTTACTAGCGGGAGGGCGGGGGAGCAGTTCTTC.

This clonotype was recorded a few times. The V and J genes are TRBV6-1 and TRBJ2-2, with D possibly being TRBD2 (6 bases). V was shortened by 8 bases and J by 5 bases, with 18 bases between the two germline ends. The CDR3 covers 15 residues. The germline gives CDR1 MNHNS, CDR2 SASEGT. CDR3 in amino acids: CASGGTATGTGELFF. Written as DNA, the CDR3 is TGTGCCAGCGGAGGGACCGCGACGGGGACCGGGGAGCTGTTTTTT.